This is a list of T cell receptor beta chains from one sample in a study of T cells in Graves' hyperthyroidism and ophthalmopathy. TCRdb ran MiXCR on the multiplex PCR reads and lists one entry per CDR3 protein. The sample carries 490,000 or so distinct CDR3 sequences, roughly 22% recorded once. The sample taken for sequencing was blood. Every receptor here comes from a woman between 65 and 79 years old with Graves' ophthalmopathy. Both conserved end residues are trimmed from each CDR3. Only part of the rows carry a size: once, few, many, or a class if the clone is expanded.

cdr3_aa: ASRQELNSPLH
clone_size: .
j_call: TRBJ1-6
v_call: TRBV6-1

cdr3_aa: ARGGVTDTQY
clone_size: many
j_call: TRBJ2-3
v_call: TRBV28

cdr3_aa: SATTSGRGDTQY
clone_size: .
j_call: TRBJ2-3
v_call: TRBV20-1

cdr3_aa: SVRTGVGETQY
clone_size: many
j_call: TRBJ2-5
v_call: TRBV29-1

cdr3_aa: AISYQTGSTDTQY
clone_size: many
j_call: TRBJ2-3
v_call: TRBV10-3

cdr3_aa: ASSYGTGNYGYT
clone_size: many
j_call: TRBJ1-2
v_call: TRBV27

cdr3_aa: ASSPQIGGPGLGYT
clone_size: .
j_call: TRBJ1-2
v_call: TRBV19

cdr3_aa: ASSQESGFDTQY
clone_size: .
j_call: TRBJ2-3
v_call: TRBV5-1

cdr3_aa: ASSSLAGGPDSEQF
clone_size: few
j_call: TRBJ2-1
v_call: TRBV7-6

cdr3_aa: ASSSQTLSRGEQF
clone_size: .
j_call: TRBJ2-1
v_call: TRBV7-2

cdr3_aa: ASSGTSGGPNEQF
clone_size: .
j_call: TRBJ2-1
v_call: TRBV19

cdr3_aa: ASSLRGPGGYEQY
clone_size: few
j_call: TRBJ2-7
v_call: TRBV27

cdr3_aa: ASSPSWGYT
clone_size: many
j_call: TRBJ1-2
v_call: TRBV2

cdr3_aa: SARNPGLASYNEQF
clone_size: few
j_call: TRBJ2-1
v_call: TRBV20-1

cdr3_aa: ASSLLRTQY
clone_size: .
j_call: TRBJ2-5
v_call: TRBV28

cdr3_aa: ASTQSSGNTIY
clone_size: few
j_call: TRBJ1-3
v_call: TRBV6-1

cdr3_aa: ASSPPPVISPLH
clone_size: many
j_call: TRBJ1-6
v_call: TRBV28

cdr3_aa: SVELTGPGNTIY
clone_size: .
j_call: TRBJ1-3
v_call: TRBV29-1

cdr3_aa: ATRLAAQETQY
clone_size: .
j_call: TRBJ2-5
v_call: TRBV15

cdr3_aa: ASSPDREQY
clone_size: many
j_call: TRBJ2-7
v_call: TRBV5-1

cdr3_aa: ASTLGPGVQY
clone_size: .
j_call: TRBJ2-7
v_call: TRBV12-3/TRBV12-4

cdr3_aa: ASTFNIGTEAF
clone_size: many
j_call: TRBJ1-1
v_call: TRBV12-3/TRBV12-4

cdr3_aa: ASSPNRGGRYEQY
clone_size: .
j_call: TRBJ2-7
v_call: TRBV27

cdr3_aa: SAWTSGSYEQY
clone_size: few
j_call: TRBJ2-7
v_call: TRBV29-1

cdr3_aa: ASTISQTNYGYT
clone_size: few
j_call: TRBJ1-2
v_call: TRBV12-3/TRBV12-4

cdr3_aa: ASSDRDRGGYGYT
clone_size: few
j_call: TRBJ1-2
v_call: TRBV5-1

cdr3_aa: ASSLGPNQPQH
clone_size: many
j_call: TRBJ1-5
v_call: TRBV11-2

cdr3_aa: ASSYGRSYTEAF
clone_size: many
j_call: TRBJ1-1
v_call: TRBV6-5

cdr3_aa: AWDLGGSYGYA
clone_size: .
j_call: TRBJ1-2
v_call: TRBV30

cdr3_aa: ASSAEWGSSGNTIY
clone_size: few
j_call: TRBJ1-3
v_call: TRBV9

cdr3_aa: ASNKLAGVNTDTQY
clone_size: .
j_call: TRBJ2-3
v_call: TRBV2

cdr3_aa: ACRVELSYEQY
clone_size: .
j_call: TRBJ2-7
v_call: TRBV30

cdr3_aa: ASSQSGAATGELF
clone_size: few
j_call: TRBJ2-2
v_call: TRBV7-3

cdr3_aa: ASTLEVGGAEQF
clone_size: .
j_call: TRBJ2-1
v_call: TRBV12-3/TRBV12-4

cdr3_aa: ASSTHNEQF
clone_size: .
j_call: TRBJ2-1
v_call: TRBV9

cdr3_aa: ASSHPGQGLDGYT
clone_size: .
j_call: TRBJ1-2
v_call: TRBV4-3

cdr3_aa: AWSALAGGPTDTQY
clone_size: .
j_call: TRBJ2-3
v_call: TRBV30

cdr3_aa: AISESKGLPTSTDTQY
clone_size: .
j_call: TRBJ2-3
v_call: TRBV10-3

cdr3_aa: ASSYTSGHTNTGELF
clone_size: once
j_call: TRBJ2-2
v_call: TRBV5-8

cdr3_aa: ASRQGGTDLYNEQF
clone_size: few
j_call: TRBJ2-1
v_call: TRBV11-2

cdr3_aa: ASSLVSGGTGYGYT
clone_size: few
j_call: TRBJ1-2
v_call: TRBV11-2

cdr3_aa: ASSPDGTYEQY
clone_size: .
j_call: TRBJ2-7
v_call: TRBV6-2/TRBV6-3

cdr3_aa: ASSEVPKPQQF
clone_size: .
j_call: TRBJ2-1
v_call: TRBV2

cdr3_aa: AHTRGDREGTEAF
clone_size: many
j_call: TRBJ1-1
v_call: TRBV28

cdr3_aa: ASSLWEGARTEAF
clone_size: few
j_call: TRBJ1-1
v_call: TRBV7-9

cdr3_aa: ASRERLVGSLNEQF
clone_size: .
j_call: TRBJ2-1
v_call: TRBV6-1

cdr3_aa: ASRTGTDPYNEQF
clone_size: many
j_call: TRBJ2-1
v_call: TRBV2

cdr3_aa: SALGQGGYT
clone_size: .
j_call: TRBJ1-2
v_call: TRBV20-1

cdr3_aa: AWRKWEPSGVGGTQY
clone_size: once
j_call: TRBJ2-5
v_call: TRBV30

cdr3_aa: ASSVYLDNEQF
clone_size: .
j_call: TRBJ2-1
v_call: TRBV28

cdr3_aa: SAKSTTGFGQGTEAF
clone_size: many
j_call: TRBJ1-1
v_call: TRBV20-1

cdr3_aa: ASSSGQGSDTIY
clone_size: many
j_call: TRBJ1-3
v_call: TRBV7-2

cdr3_aa: ASSYTSTEITRYT
clone_size: .
j_call: TRBJ1-2
v_call: TRBV5-1

cdr3_aa: ASSSPSPGLTNTGELF
clone_size: few
j_call: TRBJ2-2
v_call: TRBV6-2/TRBV6-3